The entry that follows covers one TCR beta chain sequence. CD8+ and CD4+ T cells from blood underwent TCR beta sequencing, which was carried out in a high-throughput format. It was negative isolation that provided the CD8+ and CD4+ T cells, whereas TEMRA cells were enriched by FACS. These data come from a study of CD8 T cells in Susac syndrome. The CDR3 length is 12 residues. V was pared by 3 bases and J by 9 bases, with 9 bases between. Germline lookup yields CDR1 LGHDT and CDR2 YNNKEL (reference sequence). With random hexamers, reverse transcription was performed on about 0.5 to 1 ug of RNA. TCR beta CDR3 was amplified by immunoSEQ multiplex PCR. This amplification extended across 54 Vbeta and 13 Jbeta segments. In TCRdb, the immunoSEQ multiplex PCR reads were re-called with MiXCR into one record per CDR3 protein. Of approximately 150,000 distinct CDR3 sequences in the sample, approximately 95% were seen once.

This clonotype originated in a human donor with multiple sclerosis. The chain combines TRBV3-1 with TRBJ2-1; D is perhaps TRBD2 (5 bases). The sample comprised CD4+ T cells from PBMCs. CDR3 protein: CASSQTGSEQFF. The DNA of the CDR3 is TGTGCCAGCAGCCAGACGGGGTCTGAGCAGTTCTTC.